This T cell receptor (beta chain) was sequenced for a study of shared clonotypes between healthy human individuals. Study overall: Those who served as donors were a couple of women and three men between the ages of 18 and 49. Notes on the study in general: A reduction in generation probabilities was seen for non-shared clonotypes relative to those shared by all four donors. With a handful of donors compared, 4.5% to 6.5% of naive CD4 clonotypes were shared.

The data were produced by immunoSEQ multiplex PCR, yet TCRdb's version contains in-frame clones alone and is incomplete. The sample includes millions of clones, roughly 95% of them seen just once. CDR3 length equals 12 residues. The germline V gene has CDR1 SEHNR and CDR2 FQNEAQ (reference sequence). Trimming removed 5 bases from V and 8 bases from J, with 10 bases in between. Note on this clone: Antigen specificity is unknown.

Naivety among CD8 cells was defined by CD45RO negativity and positive CCR7 selection, thereby excluding terminally differentiated effector memory CD45RA+ cells. Healthy HIV-negative adults with no recent acute infections or vaccinations were recruited as donors. The receptor's source is a man aged 18 to 30 in good health. V gene TRBV7-9 combines with J gene TRBJ1-3, with D maybe TRBD1 (5 bases). Source material: naive CD8+ T cells sorted from blood. The CDR3, as DNA: TGTGCCAGCAGCCGGACGGGGGACACCATATATTTT. Translated: CASSRTGDTIYF.